Listed below are T cell receptor beta chains from one sample, sequenced in a study of CD8+CD57+ T cells in acquired aplastic anemia. One entry per CDR3 protein, called by TCRdb with MiXCR from the reads. Of approximately 150,000 distinct CDR3 sequences in the sample, 70% to 75% were seen once. The specimen was sorted CD4+, CD8+, or CD8+CD57+ T cells (not recorded which) from PBMCs. Source of these receptors: a human donor with aplastic anemia. Each CDR3 is given with its conserved first and last residue. The order of the fields is V gene, clone size, D gene, J gene, CDR3 DNA, CDR3 protein. D genes are given only for firm matches. Some rows have no size entry. The others give once, few or many, or a class for an expanded clone.

TRBV7-9,.,.,TRBJ1-6,TGTGCCAGCAGCTTAGAGTTGGGAACACCAGCCTCCTATAATTCACCCCTCCACTTT,CASSLELGTPASYNSPLHF
TRBV24-1,.,.,TRBJ2-3,TGTGCCACCAGTGTCCAGGGGAGGCCAGATACGCAGTATTTT,CATSVQGRPDTQYF
TRBV15,few,.,TRBJ2-5,TGTGCCACCAGCAGAGGGGGGACGGTAAAAGAGACCCAGTACTTC,CATSRGGTVKETQYF
TRBV29-1,.,.,TRBJ2-3,TGCAGCGGGGGGGCTACTAGCACAGATACGCAGTATTTT,CSGGATSTDTQYF
TRBV6-4,.,.,TRBJ2-2,TGTGCCAGCAGTGGGACGGATAACACCGGGGAGCTGTTTTTT,CASSGTDNTGELFF
TRBV29-1,few,.,TRBJ2-7,TGCAGCGTCCTTACAGGCTTCTACGAGCAGTACTTC,CSVLTGFYEQYF
TRBV6-4,few,.,TRBJ2-5,TGTGCCAGCAGTGAAGAAGCGTCAGAGACCCAGTACTTC,CASSEEASETQYF
TRBV2,.,.,TRBJ1-2,TGTGCCAGCAGTGAATTGTTGGGTCACTATGGCTACACCTTC,CASSELLGHYGYTF
TRBV15,once,TRBD1,TRBJ1-6,TGTGCCACCAGCAGCTCCAGGTCGGGACAGGGGTCACCCCTCCACTTT,CATSSSRSGQGSPLHF
TRBV7-2,.,.,TRBJ2-5,TGTGCCAGCAGCTACCAAGGGGGAGCGGAGACCCAGTACTTC,CASSYQGGAETQYF
TRBV7-9,few,.,TRBJ1-2,TGTGCCAGCAGCTTTACCCCTTTCCCTAACTATGGCTACACCTTC,CASSFTPFPNYGYTF
TRBV6-5,.,TRBD2,TRBJ2-3,TGTGCCAGCAGCCTAGCGGGAGGGCCCACAGATACGCACTGTTTT,CASSLAGGPTDTHCF
TRBV7-6,few,TRBD1,TRBJ2-7,TGTGCCAGCAGTAAAGGGACAGCCCCCTCCTCCTACGAGCAGTACTTC,CASSKGTAPSSYEQYF
TRBV20-1,.,TRBD2,TRBJ2-5,TGCAGTGCTAGTATAGCGGGGCCCCGCCGGGAGACCCAGTACTTC,CSASIAGPRRETQYF
TRBV7-9,few,TRBD1,TRBJ2-5,TGTGCCAGCAGCTTAGGGGACAGGGATCAAGAGACCCAGTACTTC,CASSLGDRDQETQYF
TRBV7-6,.,TRBD1,TRBJ1-4,TGTGCCAGCAGCTTATGGGGGACAGGTGAAAAACTGTTTTTT,CASSLWGTGEKLFF
TRBV5-1,.,.,TRBJ2-5,TGCGCCAGCAGCTTGGTGGGGGCCCAAGAGACCCAGTACTTC,CASSLVGAQETQYF
TRBV9,.,.,TRBJ2-7,TGTGCCAGCAGCGGTCACGGCTACGAGCAGTACTTC,CASSGHGYEQYF
TRBV20-1,few,TRBD1,TRBJ2-7,TGCAGTGCTGATCCGGGACAGGGGCTTGGGTACGAGCAGTACTTC,CSADPGQGLGYEQYF
TRBV20-1,.,.,TRBJ2-7,TGCAGTGCTAGGACCGGGTACTCCTACGAGCAGTACTTC,CSARTGYSYEQYF
TRBV6-5,.,TRBD1,TRBJ1-2,TGTGCCAGCAGTTACATTTCGACAGGGGGCTATGGCTACACCTTC,CASSYISTGGYGYTF
TRBV29-1,few,.,TRBJ2-2,TGCAGCGTTGAAAGTGGCGGGAACACCGGGGAGCTGTTTTTT,CSVESGGNTGELFF
TRBV3-1,.,.,TRBJ1-2,TGTGCCAGCAGCCAAGGGACCCCCAGACCCTATGGCTACACCTTC,CASSQGTPRPYGYTF
TRBV6-6,.,.,TRBJ2-7,TGTGCCAGCAGTGAAGTCCCGGGGTACGAGCAGTACTTC,CASSEVPGYEQYF
TRBV6-4,.,.,TRBJ2-3,TGTGCCAGCACCATGGCGGGGGCCGGGGATACGCAGTATTTT,CASTMAGAGDTQYF
TRBV2,.,.,TRBJ2-7,TGTGCCAGCAGCCCGACCACATCAGGGTACGAGCAGTACTTC,CASSPTTSGYEQYF
TRBV2,.,TRBD2,TRBJ2-5,TGTGCCAGCAGTCAAGAGGGACTACGCCAAGAGACCCAGTACTTC,CASSQEGLRQETQYF
TRBV14,.,.,TRBJ1-6,TGTGCCAGCAGCCCGTACTATAATTCACCCCTCCACTTT,CASSPYYNSPLHF
TRBV5-5,.,.,TRBJ2-6,TGTGCCAGCAGCTTCTCAATTACAGGCTTCTCTGGGGCCAACGTCCTGACTTTC,CASSFSITGFSGANVLTF
TRBV20-1,few,TRBD1,TRBJ1-6,TGCAGTGCCTGGGTGAGCAGGGGGAGTTCACCCCTCCACTTT,CSAWVSRGSSPLHF
TRBV5-1,.,TRBD1,TRBJ2-1,TGCGCCAGCTGCTGGACAGGGAACAATGAGCAGTTCTTC,CASCWTGNNEQFF
TRBV2,.,.,TRBJ2-5,TGTGTCAGCAGAGAGCGGTCTCAAGAGACCCAGTACTTC,CVSRERSQETQYF
TRBV7-2,few,TRBD2,TRBJ2-7,TGTGCCAGCAGCTCGCTAGCGGGAGTAGGGGAGCAGTACTTC,CASSSLAGVGEQYF
TRBV7-2,.,TRBD1,TRBJ2-7,TGTGCCAGCAGCCCACCTCGGGGACAGGGCACCCACGAGCAGTACTTC,CASSPPRGQGTHEQYF
TRBV5-1,.,TRBD2,TRBJ2-1,TGCGCCAGCAGCCTGGGACTAGCGGGTGGTGAGCAGTTCTTC,CASSLGLAGGEQFF
TRBV7-9,few,TRBD1,TRBJ2-7,TGTGCCAGCAGCAGCGGGACAGGGCAATACGAGCAGTACTTC,CASSSGTGQYEQYF
TRBV10-1,.,TRBD1,TRBJ2-3,TGCGCCAGCAGTGATGGACAGGGGGGGACAGATACGCAGTATTTT,CASSDGQGGTDTQYF
TRBV19,.,.,TRBJ1-3,TGTGCCAGTAGTGATCACTCGGGAAACACCATATATTTT,CASSDHSGNTIYF
TRBV19,.,TRBD1,TRBJ2-1,TGTGCCAGTACCTCCGACAGGGGGGCCTACAATGAGCAGTTCTTC,CASTSDRGAYNEQFF
TRBV29-1,few,.,TRBJ2-3,TGCAGCGTGGAACAAGATACGCAGTATTTT,CSVEQDTQYF
TRBV15,many,TRBD1,TRBJ2-7,TGTGCCACCAGCAGAGATAGGACAGGGGGCTACGAGCAGTACTTC,CATSRDRTGGYEQYF
TRBV20-1,.,TRBD2,TRBJ2-3,TGCAGTGCTAGCCTCCAGGCGGGGGGTGGCACAGATACGCAGTATTTT,CSASLQAGGGTDTQYF
TRBV4-3,.,.,TRBJ2-7,TGCGCCAGCAGCCAAGAACGGAACTACGAGCAGTACTTC,CASSQERNYEQYF
TRBV20-1,.,TRBD1,TRBJ2-7,TGCAGTGCCTCGGACAGGGCTCTGCACGAGCAGTACTTC,CSASDRALHEQYF